This is a list of T cell receptor beta chains from one sample in a study of blood T cell repertoires in COVID-19. The assay was immunoSEQ multiplex PCR, and TCRdb's table has in-frame clones only and misses some. The sample includes hundreds of thousands of clones, 88% of them seen just once. The specimen was PBMCs or T cells enriched from blood (not recorded which). These receptors originate from a woman aged 50 to 60 who had recovered from COVID-19. Each CDR3 is given with its conserved first and last residue. Each record gives: clone size, V gene, J gene, D gene, CDR3 protein, CDR3 DNA. A D gene is named only where the DNA matches it firmly. Clone size, where shown, is once, few, many, or a class for clones that have expanded.

clone_size: NA; v_call: TRBV29-1; j_call: TRBJ2-1; d_call: NA; cdr3_aa: CSVDWGGSGGDNEQFF; cdr3_nt: TGCAGCGTTGATTGGGGCGGGAGTGGGGGCGACAATGAGCAGTTCTTC
clone_size: NA; v_call: TRBV7-3; j_call: TRBJ1-1; d_call: NA; cdr3_aa: CASSLTGAVNTEAFF; cdr3_nt: TGTGCCAGCAGCTTAACGGGTGCGGTGAACACTGAAGCTTTCTTT
clone_size: NA; v_call: TRBV30; j_call: TRBJ2-3; d_call: NA; cdr3_aa: CAWSFPGVADTQYF; cdr3_nt: TGTGCCTGGAGTTTCCCCGGTGTGGCAGATACGCAGTATTTT
clone_size: NA; v_call: TRBV5-8; j_call: TRBJ2-7; d_call: NA; cdr3_aa: CASGTSYEQYF; cdr3_nt: TGTGCCAGCGGGACTTCCTACGAGCAGTACTTC
clone_size: NA; v_call: TRBV7-8; j_call: TRBJ2-7; d_call: TRBD2; cdr3_aa: CASSLGLLRAGGNSYEQYF; cdr3_nt: TGTGCCAGCAGCTTAGGGCTTCTCCGAGCGGGAGGGAACTCCTACGAGCAGTACTTC
clone_size: once; v_call: TRBV14; j_call: TRBJ1-1; d_call: TRBD1; cdr3_aa: CASSRGQAPEAFF; cdr3_nt: TGTGCCAGCAGCCGGGGACAGGCTCCCGAAGCTTTCTTT
clone_size: NA; v_call: TRBV10-3; j_call: TRBJ1-1; d_call: NA; cdr3_aa: CAISDYHMNTEAFF; cdr3_nt: TGTGCCATCAGTGATTATCACATGAACACTGAAGCTTTCTTT
clone_size: NA; v_call: TRBV5-4; j_call: TRBJ2-2; d_call: TRBD2; cdr3_aa: CASSLAGLAGVSGELFF; cdr3_nt: TGTGCCAGCAGCTTGGCGGGACTAGCGGGAGTTAGCGGGGAGCTGTTTTTT
clone_size: NA; v_call: TRBV28; j_call: TRBJ2-1; d_call: TRBD2; cdr3_aa: CAISGLADYNEQFF; cdr3_nt: TGTGCCATTTCGGGACTAGCGGACTACAATGAGCAGTTCTTC
clone_size: NA; v_call: TRBV7-9; j_call: TRBJ1-2; d_call: NA; cdr3_aa: CASTRQEDYGYTF; cdr3_nt: TGTGCCAGCACCAGACAGGAGGACTATGGCTACACCTTC
clone_size: NA; v_call: TRBV28; j_call: TRBJ1-1; d_call: TRBD1; cdr3_aa: CASSFGQGRTEAFF; cdr3_nt: TGTGCCAGCAGTTTTGGACAGGGAAGGACTGAAGCTTTCTTT
clone_size: NA; v_call: TRBV14; j_call: TRBJ2-7; d_call: TRBD2; cdr3_aa: CASSQEGGTLLASGLSYEQYF; cdr3_nt: TGTGCCAGCAGCCAAGAGGGGGGCACCTTACTGGCTAGCGGGCTCTCCTACGAGCAGTACTTC
clone_size: NA; v_call: TRBV28; j_call: TRBJ1-1; d_call: TRBD1; cdr3_aa: CASSLSGQGGTEAFF; cdr3_nt: TGTGCCAGCAGTTTATCGGGACAGGGGGGCACTGAAGCTTTCTTT
clone_size: NA; v_call: TRBV7-9; j_call: TRBJ2-7; d_call: TRBD1; cdr3_aa: CASSRLLPGQGIHEQYF; cdr3_nt: TGTGCCAGCAGCCGACTGCTGCCGGGACAGGGAATTCACGAGCAGTACTTC
clone_size: NA; v_call: TRBV28; j_call: TRBJ2-5; d_call: NA; cdr3_aa: CASSVLRETQYF; cdr3_nt: TGTGCCAGCAGTGTTCTGAGGGAGACCCAGTACTTC
clone_size: NA; v_call: TRBV5-1; j_call: TRBJ2-5; d_call: NA; cdr3_aa: CASSLVAGGYETQYF; cdr3_nt: TGCGCCAGCAGCTTGGTGGCGGGTGGGTACGAGACCCAGTACTTC
clone_size: NA; v_call: TRBV9; j_call: TRBJ2-2; d_call: NA; cdr3_aa: CASSVSGRANTGELFF; cdr3_nt: TGTGCCAGCAGCGTGTCCGGCAGGGCAAATACCGGGGAGCTGTTTTTT
clone_size: NA; v_call: TRBV5-8; j_call: TRBJ2-1; d_call: NA; cdr3_aa: CASSFNGRLSYNEQFF; cdr3_nt: TGTGCCAGCAGCTTTAACGGGAGACTCTCCTACAATGAGCAGTTCTTC
clone_size: NA; v_call: TRBV28; j_call: TRBJ2-2; d_call: NA; cdr3_aa: CASSWQGGAGELFF; cdr3_nt: TGTGCCAGCAGTTGGCAGGGTGGCGCCGGGGAGCTGTTTTTT
clone_size: NA; v_call: TRBV7-8; j_call: TRBJ2-3; d_call: NA; cdr3_aa: CASSLRLAGGDTQYF; cdr3_nt: TGTGCCAGCAGCTTACGATTGGCCGGGGGAGATACGCAGTATTTT
clone_size: NA; v_call: TRBV9; j_call: TRBJ2-2; d_call: TRBD1; cdr3_aa: CASSQRTGDTGELFF; cdr3_nt: TGTGCCAGCAGCCAGCGGACAGGGGACACCGGGGAGCTGTTTTTT
clone_size: NA; v_call: TRBV28; j_call: TRBJ1-3; d_call: TRBD1; cdr3_aa: CASRPQTGGISGSGNTIYF; cdr3_nt: TGTGCCAGCAGGCCACAGACAGGGGGCATTTCAGGGAGTGGAAACACCATATATTTT
clone_size: NA; v_call: TRBV5-1; j_call: TRBJ2-2; d_call: NA; cdr3_aa: CASSLGGGYTGELFF; cdr3_nt: TGCGCCAGCAGCTTGGGAGGTGGTTACACCGGGGAGCTGTTTTTT
clone_size: few; v_call: TRBV3-1/TRBV3-2; j_call: TRBJ2-7; d_call: NA; cdr3_aa: CASSQDGGRSYEQYF; cdr3_nt: TGTGCCAGCAGCCAAGATGGTGGCAGGTCCTACGAGCAGTACTTC
clone_size: NA; v_call: TRBV19; j_call: TRBJ2-1; d_call: NA; cdr3_aa: CASSITSSSYNEQFF; cdr3_nt: TGTGCCAGTAGTATCACTAGCTCATCCTACAATGAGCAGTTCTTC
clone_size: NA; v_call: TRBV6-2/TRBV6-3; j_call: TRBJ2-4; d_call: TRBD1; cdr3_aa: CASSYRQRTGTGKNIQYF; cdr3_nt: TGTGCCAGCAGTTACCGCCAACGAACCGGGACAGGAAAAAACATTCAGTACTTC
clone_size: NA; v_call: TRBV2; j_call: TRBJ1-1; d_call: NA; cdr3_aa: CASAPELTGAAFF; cdr3_nt: TGTGCCAGCGCCCCCGAACTAACTGGTGCAGCTTTCTTT
clone_size: NA; v_call: TRBV24-1; j_call: TRBJ2-1; d_call: TRBD2; cdr3_aa: CATSDSGRSYNEQFF; cdr3_nt: TGTGCCACCAGTGATAGCGGGAGGTCCTACAATGAGCAGTTCTTC
clone_size: few; v_call: TRBV28; j_call: TRBJ1-5; d_call: NA; cdr3_aa: CASSSGLGNQPQHF; cdr3_nt: TGTGCCAGCAGTTCCGGGTTGGGCAATCAGCCCCAGCATTTT
clone_size: NA; v_call: TRBV29-1; j_call: TRBJ1-2; d_call: NA; cdr3_aa: CSVEGLDRYYTF; cdr3_nt: TGCAGCGTTGAAGGGTTGGACAGATACTACACCTTC